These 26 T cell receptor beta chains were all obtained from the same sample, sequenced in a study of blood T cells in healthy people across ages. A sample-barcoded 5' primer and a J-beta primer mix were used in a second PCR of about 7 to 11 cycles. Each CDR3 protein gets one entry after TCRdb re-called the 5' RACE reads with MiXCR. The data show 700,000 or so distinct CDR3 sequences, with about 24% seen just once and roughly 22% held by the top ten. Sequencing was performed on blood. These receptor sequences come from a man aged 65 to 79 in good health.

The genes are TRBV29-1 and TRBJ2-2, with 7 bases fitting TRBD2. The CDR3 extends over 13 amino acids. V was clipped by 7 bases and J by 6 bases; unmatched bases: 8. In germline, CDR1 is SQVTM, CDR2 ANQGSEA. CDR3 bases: TGCAGCGCCGAAGCGGGACTCGCCGGGGAGCTGTTTTTT. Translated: CSAEAGLAGELFF.

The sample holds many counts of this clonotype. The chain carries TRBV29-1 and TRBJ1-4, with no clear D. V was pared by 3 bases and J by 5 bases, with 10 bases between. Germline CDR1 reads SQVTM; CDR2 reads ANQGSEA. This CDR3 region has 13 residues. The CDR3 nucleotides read TGCAGCGTTGATCTTCGAGGGAATGAAAAACTGTTTTTT. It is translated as CSVDLRGNEKLFF.

The CDR3: CATSPETAPTDTQYF. For the CDR3, the DNA is TGTGCCACCAGTCCGGAGACCGCCCCCACAGATACGCAGTATTTT. The genes are TRBV24-1 and TRBJ2-3, with unresolved D. This CDR3 spans 15 amino acids. The V end lost 6 bases, the J end lost 2 bases, and 14 bases lay between the germline ends. Per germline, CDR1 KGHDR and CDR2 SFDVKD.

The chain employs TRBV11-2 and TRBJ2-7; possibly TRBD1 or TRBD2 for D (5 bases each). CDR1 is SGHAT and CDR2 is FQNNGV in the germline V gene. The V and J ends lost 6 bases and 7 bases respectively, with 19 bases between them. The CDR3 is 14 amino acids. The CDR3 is CASSRDRRAREQYF. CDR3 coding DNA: TGTGCCAGCAGTCGGGACCGCCGAGCTCGGGAGCAGTACTTC.

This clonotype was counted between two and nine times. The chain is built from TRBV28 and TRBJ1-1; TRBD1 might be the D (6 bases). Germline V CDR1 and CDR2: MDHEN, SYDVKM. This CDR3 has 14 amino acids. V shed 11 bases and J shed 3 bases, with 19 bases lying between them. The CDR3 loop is CASGALMGYTEAFF. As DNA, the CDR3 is TGTGCCTCGGGGGCCCTCATGGGGTACACTGAAGCTTTCTTT.

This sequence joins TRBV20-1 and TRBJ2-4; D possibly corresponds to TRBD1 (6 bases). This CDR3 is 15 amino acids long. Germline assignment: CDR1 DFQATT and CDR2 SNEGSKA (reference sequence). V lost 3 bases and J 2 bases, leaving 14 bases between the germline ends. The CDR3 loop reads CSASQRTVPKNIQYF. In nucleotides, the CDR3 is TGCAGTGCTAGCCAAAGGACAGTTCCCAAAAACATTCAGTACTTC.

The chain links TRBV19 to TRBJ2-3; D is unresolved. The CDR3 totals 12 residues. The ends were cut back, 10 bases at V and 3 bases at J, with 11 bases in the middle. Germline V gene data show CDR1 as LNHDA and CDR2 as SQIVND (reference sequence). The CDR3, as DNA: TGTGCCACGAATACAGAGACAGATACGCAGTATTTT. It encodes CATNTETDTQYF.

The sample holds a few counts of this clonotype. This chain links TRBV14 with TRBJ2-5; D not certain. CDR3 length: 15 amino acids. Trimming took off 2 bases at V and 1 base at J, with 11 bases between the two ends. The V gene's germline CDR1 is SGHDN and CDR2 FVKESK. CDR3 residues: CASSQWNPGQETQYF. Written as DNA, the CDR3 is TGTGCCAGCAGCCAATGGAACCCCGGCCAAGAGACCCAGTACTTC.

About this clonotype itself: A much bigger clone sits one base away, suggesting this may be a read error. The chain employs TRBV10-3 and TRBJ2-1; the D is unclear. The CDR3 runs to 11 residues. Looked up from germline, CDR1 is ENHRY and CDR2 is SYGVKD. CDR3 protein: CAISLENEQLF. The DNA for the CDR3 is TGTGCCATCAGTCTAGAAAATGAGCAGCTCTTC.

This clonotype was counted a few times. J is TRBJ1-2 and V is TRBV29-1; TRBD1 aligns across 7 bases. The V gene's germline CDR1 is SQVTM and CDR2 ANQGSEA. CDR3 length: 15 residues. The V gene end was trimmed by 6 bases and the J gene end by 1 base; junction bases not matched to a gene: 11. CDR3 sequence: CSVAGQTDFNYGYTF. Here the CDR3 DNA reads TGCAGCGTCGCGGGACAGACCGATTTTAACTATGGCTACACCTTC.

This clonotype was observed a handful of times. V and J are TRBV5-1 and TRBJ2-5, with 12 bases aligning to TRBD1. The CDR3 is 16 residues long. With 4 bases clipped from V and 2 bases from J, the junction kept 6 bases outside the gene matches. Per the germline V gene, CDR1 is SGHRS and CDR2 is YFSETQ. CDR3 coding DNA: TGCGCCAGCAGCGGGACAGGGGGCGCCCGACAAGAGACCCAGTACTTC. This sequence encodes CASSGTGGARQETQYF.

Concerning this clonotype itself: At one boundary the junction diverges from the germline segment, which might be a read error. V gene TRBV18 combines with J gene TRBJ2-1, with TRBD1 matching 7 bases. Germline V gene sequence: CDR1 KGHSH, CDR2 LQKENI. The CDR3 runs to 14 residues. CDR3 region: CASSPQGHSDEQFF. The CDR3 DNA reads TGTGCCAGCTCCCCACAGGGGCATAGCGATGAGCAGTTCTTC.

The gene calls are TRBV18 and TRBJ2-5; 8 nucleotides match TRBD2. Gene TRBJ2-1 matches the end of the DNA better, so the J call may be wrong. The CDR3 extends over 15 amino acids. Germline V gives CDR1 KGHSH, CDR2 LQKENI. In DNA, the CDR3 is TGTGCCAGCTCACCAATCAAAGCGGGAGAGTCTGAGCAGTTCTTC. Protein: CASSPIKAGESEQFF.

The CDR3 protein is CASSLGLAGRSDTQYF. The CDR3 nucleotides are TGCGCCAGCAGCTTGGGACTAGCGGGACGGTCAGATACGCAGTATTTT. V gene TRBV5-1 combines with J gene TRBJ2-3; 11 bases align to TRBD2. This CDR3 has 16 residues. The germline V gene encodes CDR1 SGHRS and CDR2 YFSETQ. J was trimmed by 4 bases and V by 0 bases; bases with no gene match: 4.

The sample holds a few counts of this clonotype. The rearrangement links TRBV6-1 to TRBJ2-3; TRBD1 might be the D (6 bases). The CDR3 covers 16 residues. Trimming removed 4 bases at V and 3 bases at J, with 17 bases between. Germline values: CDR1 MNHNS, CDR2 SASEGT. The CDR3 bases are TGTGCCAGCAGTGTTAACAGGGCTACGCCGACAGATACGCAGTATTTT. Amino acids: CASSVNRATPTDTQYF.

The CDR3 loop reads CASSLVAGGKSYEQYF. The CDR3 DNA sequence: TGCGCCAGCAGCTTGGTGGCGGGGGGTAAATCCTACGAGCAGTACTTC. This chain uses TRBV5-1 with TRBJ2-7, with 8 bases identical to TRBD2. CDR3 size: 16 residues. Germline V CDR1 and CDR2: SGHRS, YFSETQ. Trimming removed 0 bases from V and 1 base from J; junction bases left unmatched: 6.

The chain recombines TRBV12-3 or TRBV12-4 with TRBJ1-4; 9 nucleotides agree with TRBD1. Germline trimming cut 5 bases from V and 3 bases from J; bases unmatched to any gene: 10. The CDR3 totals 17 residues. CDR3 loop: CASSIYRGRIPNEKLFF. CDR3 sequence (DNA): TGTGCCAGCAGTATCTACAGGGGGCGCATTCCTAATGAAAAACTGTTTTTT.

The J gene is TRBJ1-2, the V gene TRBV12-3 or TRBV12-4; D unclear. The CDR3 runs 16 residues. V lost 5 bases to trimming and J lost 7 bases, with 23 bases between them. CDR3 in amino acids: CASSPGVILTPSGYTF. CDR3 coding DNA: TGTGCCAGCAGTCCAGGAGTGATATTAACCCCAAGTGGCTACACCTTC.

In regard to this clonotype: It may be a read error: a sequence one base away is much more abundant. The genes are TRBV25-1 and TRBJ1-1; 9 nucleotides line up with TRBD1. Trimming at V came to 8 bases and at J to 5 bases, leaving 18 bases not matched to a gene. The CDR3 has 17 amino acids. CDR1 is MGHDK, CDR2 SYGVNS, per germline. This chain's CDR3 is CASRGQGQEIPRTEAFF. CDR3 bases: TGTGCCAGCCGGGGACAGGGACAGGAGATCCCTCGGACTGAAGCTTTCTTT.

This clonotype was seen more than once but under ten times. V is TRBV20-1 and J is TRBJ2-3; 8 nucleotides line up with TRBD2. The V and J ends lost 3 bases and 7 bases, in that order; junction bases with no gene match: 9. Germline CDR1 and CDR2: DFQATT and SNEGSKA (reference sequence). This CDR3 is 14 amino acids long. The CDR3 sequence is CSASGGALLYTQYF. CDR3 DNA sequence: TGCAGTGCTAGCGGGGGGGCCTTACTTTATACGCAGTATTTT.

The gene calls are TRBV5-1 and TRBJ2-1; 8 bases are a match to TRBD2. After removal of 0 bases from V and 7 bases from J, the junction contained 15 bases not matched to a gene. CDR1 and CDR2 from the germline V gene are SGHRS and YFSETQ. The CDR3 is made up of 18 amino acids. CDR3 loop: CASSLEGVAGLRGNEQFF. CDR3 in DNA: TGCGCCAGCAGCTTGGAAGGGGTAGCGGGGCTGCGGGGGAATGAGCAGTTCTTC.

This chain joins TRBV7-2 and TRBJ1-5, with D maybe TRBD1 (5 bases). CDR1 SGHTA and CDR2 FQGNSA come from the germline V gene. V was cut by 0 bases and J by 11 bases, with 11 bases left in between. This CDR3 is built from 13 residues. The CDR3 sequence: CASSLASGTAQHF. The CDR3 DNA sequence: TGTGCCAGCAGCTTAGCGTCTGGGACGGCCCAGCATTTT.

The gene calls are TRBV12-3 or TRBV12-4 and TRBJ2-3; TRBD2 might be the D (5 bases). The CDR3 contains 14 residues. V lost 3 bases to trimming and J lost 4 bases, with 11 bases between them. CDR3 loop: CASSFGVSADTQYF. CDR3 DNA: TGTGCCAGCAGTTTCGGGGTGAGCGCAGATACGCAGTATTTT.

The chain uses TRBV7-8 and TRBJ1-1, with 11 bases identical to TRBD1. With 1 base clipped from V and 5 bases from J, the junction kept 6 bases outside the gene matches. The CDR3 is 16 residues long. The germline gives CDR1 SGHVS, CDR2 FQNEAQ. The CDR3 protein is CASSLGGGQGVTEAFF. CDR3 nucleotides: TGTGCCAGCAGCTTAGGAGGGGGACAGGGGGTGACTGAAGCTTTCTTT.

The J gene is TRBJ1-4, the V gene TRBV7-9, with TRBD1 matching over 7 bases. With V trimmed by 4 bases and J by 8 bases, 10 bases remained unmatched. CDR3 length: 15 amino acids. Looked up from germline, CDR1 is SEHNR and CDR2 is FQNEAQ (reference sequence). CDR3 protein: CASSSRDSFIEKLFF. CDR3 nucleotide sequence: TGTGCCAGCAGCTCAAGGGACAGCTTTATCGAAAAACTGTTTTTT.

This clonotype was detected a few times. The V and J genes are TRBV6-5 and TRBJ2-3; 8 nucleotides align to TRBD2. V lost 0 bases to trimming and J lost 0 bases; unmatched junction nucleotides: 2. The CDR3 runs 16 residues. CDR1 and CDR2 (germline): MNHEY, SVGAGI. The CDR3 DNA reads TGTGCCAGCAGTTACTCTACGGGGGGGAGCACAGATACGCAGTATTTT. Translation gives CASSYSTGGSTDTQYF.